The rows below give T cell receptor beta chains drawn from one sample of a study of cytomegalovirus exposure and HLA in healthy donors. TCRdb's table, derived via immunoSEQ multiplex PCR, lists solely in-frame clones and lacks some. The sample holds 100,000 to 150,000 clones, over 70% seen once. What was sequenced was PBMCs. The receptors come from a woman in her forties in good health and CMV-seropositive. The CDR3 runs from the conserved cysteine through the conserved F or W. Each record gives: D gene, J gene, clone size, V gene, CDR3 protein, CDR3 DNA. A D gene is named only where the DNA matches it firmly. Size tells how often a clone was seen (once, few, many) or the class of an expanded clone, and some rows leave it out.

TRBD1,TRBJ1-5,-,TRBV19,CASSSRDSNQPQHF,TGTGCCAGTAGTAGCCGGGACAGTAATCAGCCCCAGCATTTT
-,TRBJ2-3,-,TRBV6-9,CASSLNRETDTQYF,TGTGCCAGCAGTTTAAATAGAGAAACAGATACGCAGTATTTT
TRBD2,TRBJ2-1,-,TRBV28,CASSLSGRANNEQFF,TGTGCCAGCAGTTTGAGCGGGAGGGCCAACAATGAGCAGTTCTTC
TRBD2,TRBJ2-1,-,TRBV5-6,CASRIAGLLYNEQFF,TGTGCCAGCCGGATAGCGGGACTACTTTACAATGAGCAGTTCTTC
-,TRBJ2-5,few,TRBV28,CASSFSGFQETQYF,TGTGCCAGCAGTTTCTCGGGATTCCAGGAGACCCAGTACTTC
TRBD1,TRBJ1-3,-,TRBV4-2,CASSQLTGGSGNTIYF,TGTGCCAGCAGCCAACTGACAGGGGGCTCTGGAAACACCATATATTTT
-,TRBJ2-7,-,TRBV10-1,CASSDDFPGVYEQYF,TGCGCCAGCAGCGACGACTTTCCAGGGGTATACGAGCAGTACTTC
TRBD2,TRBJ2-1,-,TRBV6-4,CASSERGTSGVFTGYNEQFF,TGTGCCAGCAGTGAAAGAGGGACTAGCGGTGTCTTTACAGGCTACAATGAGCAGTTCTTC
TRBD1,TRBJ1-6,-,TRBV9,CASSVTFGTVNSPLHF,TGTGCCAGCAGCGTAACTTTTGGGACAGTGAATTCACCCCTCCACTTT
TRBD1,TRBJ1-1,-,TRBV27,CASSLWAGGLRTEAFF,TGTGCCAGCAGTTTATGGGCAGGGGGGCTTCGCACTGAAGCTTTCTTT
TRBD1,TRBJ1-5,-,TRBV7-2,CASSLYLTGGNQPQHF,TGTGCCAGCAGCTTATACCTCACAGGGGGCAATCAGCCCCAGCATTTT
-,TRBJ1-1,few,TRBV5-4,CASSPEQGRSVVEAFF,TGTGCCAGCAGCCCTGAACAGGGAAGGTCGGTTGTTGAAGCTTTCTTT
TRBD2,TRBJ2-7,-,TRBV4-3,CASSQGGTPAGKDEQYF,TGCGCCAGCAGCCAAGGAGGGACTCCAGCGGGAAAGGACGAGCAGTACTTC
-,TRBJ1-1,-,TRBV30,CAWAPDREAFF,TGTGCCTGGGCTCCAGACAGGGAAGCTTTCTTT
-,TRBJ2-7,few,TRBV6-6,CASSYRQGPEQYF,TGTGCCAGCAGTTACCGGCAGGGCCCCGAGCAGTACTTC
TRBD1,TRBJ1-2,few,TRBV7-3,CASSSGQASRSNNGYTF,TGTGCCAGCAGCTCGGGACAGGCCTCACGATCAAATAATGGCTACACCTTC
-,TRBJ1-2,-,TRBV19,CASTSRTDFYGYTF,TGTGCCAGTACCTCCCGGACAGACTTCTATGGCTACACCTTC
-,TRBJ1-2,-,TRBV28,CASHQGTDYGYTF,TGTGCCAGTCATCAGGGGACGGACTATGGCTACACCTTC
TRBD1,TRBJ1-1,-,TRBV19,CASRTGGDTEAFF,TGTGCCAGCCGGACAGGGGGAGACACTGAAGCTTTCTTT
-,TRBJ2-7,-,TRBV19,CASSPPGRYEQYF,TGTGCCAGTAGCCCTCCGGGGAGGTACGAGCAGTACTTC
-,TRBJ2-1,-,TRBV7-8,CASSLIRSSYNEQFF,TGTGCCAGCAGCTTAATACGGAGCTCCTACAATGAGCAGTTCTTC
-,TRBJ2-7,-,TRBV6-5,CASGTGSYEQYF,TGTGCCAGCGGAACAGGGAGCTACGAGCAGTACTTC
-,TRBJ2-3,-,TRBV5-8,CASSSLGGQGDTQYF,TGTGCCAGCAGCTCCCTCGGTGGGCAGGGGGATACGCAGTATTTT
-,TRBJ2-7,few,TRBV6-1,CATIRGSPYEQYF,TGTGCCACCATACGGGGGTCTCCCTACGAGCAGTACTTC
TRBD1,TRBJ1-3,-,TRBV27,CASSETGSISGNTIYF,TGTGCCAGCAGTGAGACAGGGTCGATCTCTGGAAACACCATATATTTT
-,TRBJ1-5,-,TRBV27,CATAGQGGNQPQHF,TGTGCCACAGCCGGGCAGGGCGGCAATCAGCCCCAGCATTTT